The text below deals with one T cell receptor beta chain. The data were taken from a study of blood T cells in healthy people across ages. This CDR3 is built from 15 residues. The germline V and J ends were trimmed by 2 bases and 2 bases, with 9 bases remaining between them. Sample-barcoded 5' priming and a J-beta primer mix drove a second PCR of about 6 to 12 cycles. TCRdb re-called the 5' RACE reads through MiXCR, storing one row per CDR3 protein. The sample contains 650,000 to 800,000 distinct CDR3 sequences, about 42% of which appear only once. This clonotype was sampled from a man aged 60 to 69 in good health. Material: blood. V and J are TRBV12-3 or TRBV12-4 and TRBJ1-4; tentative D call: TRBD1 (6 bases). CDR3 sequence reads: CASSLTGGTNEKLFF. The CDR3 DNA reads TGTGCCAGCAGTTTAACGGGGGGCACTAATGAAAAACTGTTTTTT.